This TCR beta chain was identified during a study of cytomegalovirus exposure and HLA in healthy donors. Per the germline V gene, CDR1 is SGDLS and CDR2 is YYNGEE. With V trimmed by 4 bases and J by 2 bases, 14 bases remained unmatched. CDR3 size: 17 residues. Primers for the PCR totalled 60 Vbeta and 13 Jbeta. Clones were sequenced by immunoSEQ multiplex PCR, and TCRdb holds only the in-frame ones, with some missing. This sample's clone table lists 140,000 to 150,000 clones. The J gene is TRBJ1-2, the V gene TRBV9, with 7 bases lining up with TRBD1. The sequencing sample was made of PBMCs. The receptor was derived from a male donor in good health and CMV-seronegative. CDR3 sequence reads: CASSPHNPGQANYGYTF. CDR3 DNA: TGTGCCAGCAGCCCACATAACCCCGGACAGGCGAACTATGGCTACACCTTC. The full variable domain, in which reference TRBV9 and TRBJ1-2 provide the parts outside the CDR3, is DSGVTQTPKHLITATGQRVTLRCSPRSGDLSVYWYQQSLDQGLQFLIQYYNGEERAKGNILERFSAQQFPDLHSELNLSSLELGDSALYFCASSPHNPGQANYGYTFGSGTRLTVV.